Below, 23 T cell receptor beta chains from the same sample are listed, as sequenced in a study of Ad26.COV2.S vaccination and SARS-CoV-2 variants. The repertoire was sequenced with immunoSEQ multiplex PCR; TCRdb's copy has only in-frame clones and lacks some. This table has more than 150,000 clones, around nine tenths appearing once. Specimen: peripheral blood, collected after recovery from COVID-19. The receptor set was obtained from a human donor who had recovered from COVID-19.

V is TRBV24-1 and J is TRBJ2-1; no firm D call. Per germline, CDR1 KGHDR and CDR2 SFDVKD. Trimming left V 2 bases short and J 9 bases short, with 13 bases between. The CDR3 consists of 14 residues. The DNA for the CDR3 is TGTGCCACCAGTGATTCCGACCCTCACCCTGAGCAGTTCTTC. Translated, it gives CATSDSDPHPEQFF.

J is TRBJ2-7 and V is TRBV12-3 or TRBV12-4, with TRBD1 matching over 7 bases. V gave up 6 bases and J gave up 5 bases; unmatched junction bases: 4. This CDR3 region has 12 residues. CDR3 coding DNA: TGTGCCAGCAGGATCACAGGGGACGAGCAGTACTTC. This gives the protein CASRITGDEQYF.

This sequence joins TRBV9 and TRBJ1-3; TRBD1 is a possible D gene (5 bases). V lost 2 bases and J lost 4, with 16 bases in between. CDR1 and CDR2 (germline): SGDLS, YYNGEE. CDR3 size: 16 residues. CDR3 loop: CASSVDPAGTGNTIYF. As DNA, the CDR3 is TGTGCCAGCAGCGTCGATCCGGCAGGGACGGGAAACACCATATATTTT. Supplemented by reference TRBV9 and TRBJ1-3, the full variable domain reads DSGVTQTPKHLITATGQRVTLRCSPRSGDLSVYWYQQSLDQGLQFLIQYYNGEERAKGNILERFSAQQFPDLHSELNLSSLELGDSALYFCASSVDPAGTGNTIYFGEGSWLTVV.

This chain uses TRBV9 with TRBJ2-7, with TRBD2 identical over 9 bases. The CDR3 loop spans 14 amino acids. With 4 bases clipped from V and 2 bases from J, the junction kept 4 bases outside the gene matches. In germline, CDR1 is SGDLS, CDR2 YYNGEE. In DNA form, the CDR3 reads TGTGCCAGCAGCCTGTTAGCGGGAGCCTACGAGCAGTACTTC. Its translation: CASSLLAGAYEQYF.

This chain links TRBV9 with TRBJ2-7; D might be TRBD1 or TRBD2, each matching 5 bases. This CDR3 comprises 14 residues. Germline assignment: CDR1 SGDLS and CDR2 YYNGEE. Trimming took off 4 bases at V and 3 bases at J, with 14 bases between the two ends. The CDR3 nucleotides read TGTGCCAGCAGCACTGGGGACCTGGGCTACGAGCAGTACTTC. The encoded protein is CASSTGDLGYEQYF.

The chain joins TRBV19 to TRBJ1-6; D possibly corresponds to TRBD1 (6 bases). This CDR3 spans 15 amino acids. Deletions cut 2 bases from V and 7 bases from J, with 12 bases between. Germline loops: CDR1 LNHDA, CDR2 SQIVND (reference sequence). In nucleotides, the CDR3 is TGTGCCAGTAGTATACAACAGGGAATCAATTCACCCCTCCACTTT. The encoded protein is CASSIQQGINSPLHF.

The chain joins TRBV5-1 to TRBJ1-1; TRBD1 might be the D (6 bases). The CDR3 is 13 residues long. Deletions cut 4 bases from V and 1 base from J, with 8 bases between. The germline gives CDR1 SGHRS, CDR2 YFSETQ. The CDR3 protein is CASSQQGNTEAFF. The CDR3 DNA is TGCGCCAGCAGCCAACAGGGGAACACTGAAGCTTTCTTT.

The CDR3 nucleotides are TGTGCCAGCAGCCTCAATGAGCAGTTCTTC. It is translated as CASSLNEQFF. The chain recombines TRBV11-2 with TRBJ2-1; no reliable D call. Germline V gene sequence: CDR1 SGHAT, CDR2 FQNNGV. V lost 5 bases, J lost 6 bases, and 2 bases lay in between. This CDR3 spans 10 amino acids.

The chain joins TRBV28 to TRBJ1-1, with 8 bases fitting TRBD1. V was pared by 5 bases and J by 5 bases, with 10 bases of the junction left unmatched. The CDR3 runs to 15 residues. CDR1 and CDR2 (germline): MDHEN, SYDVKM. The CDR3 loop reads CASSPGQETRTEAFF. The CDR3 region has the DNA TGTGCCAGCAGTCCGGGACAGGAAACTAGGACTGAAGCTTTCTTT.

The CDR3 bases are TGTGCCAGCCGCCGGGACAGTTCCTACGAGCAGTACTTC. Encoded protein: CASRRDSSYEQYF. V is TRBV4-2 and J is TRBJ2-7; the match to TRBD1 covers 7 bases. Germline CDR1 is LGHNA and CDR2 is YNFKEQ. The CDR3 loop spans 13 amino acids. Germline trimming cut 8 bases from V and 1 base from J; bases unmatched to any gene: 5.

This chain joins TRBV15 and TRBJ1-2; D is possibly TRBD1 (5 bases). Trimming left V 8 bases short and J 6 bases short, with 13 bases between. CDR1 LNHNV and CDR2 YYDKDF come from the germline V gene (reference sequence). The CDR3 is 12 residues long. The CDR3 coding sequence is TGTGCCACCTACGGGGGGAAGGATGGCTACACCTTC. Amino acid sequence: CATYGGKDGYTF.

On this clone itself: The junction departs from germline at one end; a sequencing error may be responsible. The chain recombines TRBV11-2 with TRBJ1-1; the D is unclear. This CDR3 comprises 19 residues. Germline CDR1 and CDR2: SGHAT and FQNNGV. CDR3 nucleotide sequence: TGTGCCAGCAGATTAGTACCTTTAACCACCAGACGGCGCCCCACTGAAGCTTTCTTT. It translates to CASRLVPLTTRRRPTEAFF.

The chain combines TRBV7-2 with TRBJ2-1; possibly TRBD2 for D (6 bases). V was pared by 5 bases and J by 4 bases, with 12 bases between. Germline V gene lookup returns CDR1 SGHTA and CDR2 FQGNSA. The CDR3 spans 14 residues. CDR3: CASSRSTSYNEQFF. The DNA of the CDR3 is TGTGCCAGCAGCCGTTCGACTAGTTACAATGAGCAGTTCTTC.

This clone is a singleton in its sample. The chain carries TRBV30 and TRBJ1-2, with 11 bases lining up with TRBD1. Per the germline V gene, CDR1 is GTSNPN and CDR2 is SVGIG (reference sequence). The V segment lost 2 bases and the J segment 8 bases; nucleotides outside the gene matches: 4. The CDR3 consists of 13 residues. CDR3 amino acids: CAWSLGDRGGYTF. In DNA, the CDR3 is TGTGCCTGGAGTCTCGGGGACAGGGGGGGCTACACCTTC. Variable domain in full (rest from reference TRBV30 and TRBJ1-2): SQTIHQWPATLVQPVGSPLSLECTVEGTSNPNLYWYRQAAGRGLQLLFYSVGIGQISSEVPQNLSASRPQDRQFILSSKKLLLSDSGFYLCAWSLGDRGGYTFGSGTRLTVV.

This sequence joins TRBV27 and TRBJ2-7; D might be TRBD1 (7 bases). Germline CDR1 is MNHEY and CDR2 is SMNVEV (reference sequence). This CDR3 contains 15 residues. Trimming took 3 bases from V and 2 from J, leaving 14 bases between them. CDR3 sequence (DNA): TGTGCCAGCAGTTTTGGGCAGGGGGGCACCTACGAGCAGTACTTC. This translates into CASSFGQGGTYEQYF.

This clone was detected once. This chain joins TRBV24-1 and TRBJ1-2; 10 nucleotides match TRBD1. V trimming: 7 bases; J trimming: 11 bases; junction bases outside the gene matches: 9. Germline loops: CDR1 KGHDR, CDR2 SFDVKD. This CDR3 is built from 13 residues. CDR3: CATSVYRDRGYTF. In DNA, the CDR3 is TGTGCCACCAGCGTATACCGGGACAGGGGTTACACCTTC.

The chain uses TRBV6-6 and TRBJ1-6, with D unclear. Per the germline V gene, CDR1 is MNHNY and CDR2 is SVGAGI (reference sequence). The CDR3 is 13 amino acids. V shed 7 bases and J shed 8 bases, with 12 bases lying between them. DNA of the CDR3: TGTGCCAGCACCCTGAGGTGGGATTCACCCCTCCACTTT. Amino acids: CASTLRWDSPLHF.

The CDR3 spells CASSSREYEQYF. The CDR3 region has the DNA TGTGCCTCCTCAAGTCGGGAGTACGAGCAGTACTTC. The chain recombines TRBV10-3 with TRBJ2-7; weak D call: TRBD2 (6 bases). The CDR3 extends over 12 amino acids. V gave up 11 bases and J gave up 4 bases, with 15 bases separating them. The V gene's germline CDR1 is ENHRY and CDR2 SYGVKD.

The V gene is TRBV3-1 (or the pseudogene TRBV3-2), the J gene TRBJ2-3, with 9 bases fitting TRBD2. There are 15 residues in the CDR3. CDR1 is LGHDT and CDR2 is YNNKEL in the germline V gene (reference sequence). After removal of 4 bases from V and 2 bases from J, the junction contained 4 bases not matched to a gene. CDR3 residues: CASSRWTSVTDTQYF. CDR3 bases: TGTGCCAGCAGCCGGTGGACTAGCGTCACAGATACGCAGTATTTT.

This clone appeared a single time. The V call is TRBV7-3, the J call TRBJ2-2; perhaps TRBD1 as D (6 bases). This CDR3 is built from 13 residues. Germline CDR1 and CDR2: SGHTA and FQGTGA. Deletions cut 9 bases from V and 1 base from J, with 9 bases between. This CDR3 is CASRGQNTGELFF. For the CDR3, the DNA is TGTGCCAGTAGGGGACAGAACACCGGGGAGCTGTTTTTT.

In DNA form, the CDR3 reads TGTGCCACCAGTGGGACAGGGACGTACGAGCAGTACTTC. Its translation: CATSGTGTYEQYF. The chain has TRBV15 and TRBJ2-7; TRBD1 matches 9 bases. The CDR3 length is 13 residues. J gave up 4 bases and V 6 bases, and 4 bases lay outside the gene matches. The germline V gene has CDR1 LNHNV and CDR2 YYDKDF (reference sequence).

CDR3 in DNA: TGTGCCAGCAGAAACAGGGAAGCGGAGACCCAGTACTTC. Amino acid sequence: CASRNREAETQYF. The rearrangement links TRBV6-6 to TRBJ2-5; D might be TRBD1 (6 bases). The CDR3 has 13 residues. Trimming shortened V by 6 bases and J by 5 bases, and 13 bases separated the two germline ends. The germline gives CDR1 MNHNY, CDR2 SVGAGI (reference sequence).

This clone was detected once. The rearrangement uses TRBV4-1 and TRBJ1-5; 8 nucleotides align to TRBD1. Germline loops: CDR1 MGHRA, CDR2 YSYEKL. The J segment lost 5 bases and the V segment lost 0 bases, leaving 6 bases of the junction unmatched. The CDR3 covers 16 residues. For the CDR3, the DNA is TGCGCCAGCAGCCAAGAGGAGGACAGGGTCTATCAGCCCCAGCATTTT. Its protein product is CASSQEEDRVYQPQHF.